These T cell receptor beta chains were read from a single sample in a study of control samples from healthy donors and cancer patients. Libraries were prepared by immunoSEQ multiplex PCR; TCRdb keeps only in-frame clonotypes and omits some of them. The table includes about 130,000 clones, around 90% detected once. Input material: blood. The source of these receptors is a man younger than 35 in good health. The CDR3 runs from the conserved cysteine through the conserved F or W. D genes are given only for firm matches. The size of a clone is reported for some rows only, either as once, few or many, or as a class for expanded clones.

TRBV6-5,16,TRBJ2-2,NA,NA,TGTGCCAGCAGTTACTCGAGGAGACGGAACACCGGGGAGCTGTTTTTT,CASSYSRRRNTGELFF
TRBV21-1,15,TRBJ1-2,NA,NA,TGTGCCAGCAGCAAAAATAGGTCGACAAGAAGTGGCTACACCTTC,CASSKNRSTRSGYTF
TRBV5-1,15,TRBJ2-3,NA,TRBD2,TGCGCCAGCAGCCGGACTAGCGGGGGGATAGATACGCAGTATTTT,CASSRTSGGIDTQYF
TRBV11-2,15,TRBJ2-7,NA,NA,TGTGCCAGCAGCTTGGGTCTGGGGCCTTTCTACGAGCAGTACTTC,CASSLGLGPFYEQYF
TRBV10-3,15,TRBJ2-3,NA,TRBD2,TGTGCCATCAGTACTAGCGGGGGGGCCGGAAGTACGCAGTATTTT,CAISTSGGAGSTQYF
TRBV5-1,13,TRBJ1-5,NA,NA,TGCGCCAGCAGCAGAGATAGCAATCAGCCCCAGCATTTT,CASSRDSNQPQHF
TRBV7-9,16,TRBJ2-2,NA,NA,TGTGCCAGCAGCTTAGGGGCGGACCCGAACACCGGGGAGCTGTTTTTT,CASSLGADPNTGELFF
TRBV7-5,17,TRBJ2-6,once,NA,TGTGCCAGGACGGGGGGTGGGGACGACTCTGGGGCCAACGTCCTGACTTTC,CARTGGGDDSGANVLTF
TRBV19,13,TRBJ1-5,NA,NA,TGTGCCAGTAGCTTGCGGGGAGGTCAGCCCCAGCATTTT,CASSLRGGQPQHF
TRBV5-6,14,TRBJ1-2,NA,NA,TGTGCCAGCAGCTTGGTATCCCCATCCTATGGCTACACCTTC,CASSLVSPSYGYTF
TRBV3-1/TRBV3-2,14,TRBJ1-6,NA,NA,TGTGCCAGCAGCCAAAGGGGAAAGAATTCACCCCTCCACTTT,CASSQRGKNSPLHF
TRBV27,15,TRBJ2-1,NA,TRBD2,TGTGCCAGCAGCCGCGGGGGGAGGGCCTACAATGAGCAGTTCTTC,CASSRGGRAYNEQFF
TRBV9,14,TRBJ2-3,NA,NA,NA,CASSVGGGAVRKYF
TRBV6-4,14,TRBJ2-2,NA,NA,TGTGCCAGCAGTGATCTGGGGGCCCCCGGGGAGCTGTTTTTT,CASSDLGAPGELFF
TRBV7-2,14,TRBJ2-3,few,NA,TGTGCCAGCAGCTTATCGGTGAGCACAGATACGCAGTATTTT,CASSLSVSTDTQYF
TRBV3-1/TRBV3-2,14,TRBJ2-7,once,NA,TGTGCCAGCAGCCAAGGTCGTGGCCCCTACGAGCAGTACTTC,CASSQGRGPYEQYF
TRBV6-5,14,TRBJ2-7,NA,TRBD1,TGTGCCAGCAGTCTCCGACAGGGTATGGACGAGCAGTACTTC,CASSLRQGMDEQYF
TRBV12-3/TRBV12-4,13,TRBJ1-1,NA,NA,TGTGCCACCGTTCGTCTGGGGTACACTGAAGCTTTCTTT,CATVRLGYTEAFF
TRBV19,16,TRBJ1-4,NA,TRBD1,TGTGCCAGTGCCCAGGGGGCTCGTACCTATAATGAAAAACTGTTTTTT,CASAQGARTYNEKLFF
TRBV19,15,TRBJ1-4,NA,NA,TGTGCCAGTAGTACATACAGCACAACTAATGAAAAACTGTTTTTT,CASSTYSTTNEKLFF
TRBV7-9,16,TRBJ1-4,NA,NA,TGTGCCAGCAGCCAAACGCCGGGTATATCTAATGAAAAACTGTTTTTT,CASSQTPGISNEKLFF
TRBV7-9,16,TRBJ2-3,NA,TRBD1,TGTGCCAGCAGCTCACGCGACAGGGCAGCGACAGATACGCAGTATTTT,CASSSRDRAATDTQYF
TRBV24-1,13,TRBJ1-2,NA,TRBD1,TGTGCCACCAGTGATCGAACAGGGGAAGGCTACACCTTC,CATSDRTGEGYTF